A single sample gave rise to the 7 T cell receptor beta chains below, sequenced in a study of blood T cell repertoires in COVID-19. The repertoire was sequenced with immunoSEQ multiplex PCR; TCRdb's copy has only in-frame clones and lacks some. The sample lists 500,000 or so clones, roughly 87% occurring once. The sample consisted of PBMCs or T cells enriched from blood (not recorded which). The receptors shown here come from a woman between 18 and 29 years old who had recovered from COVID-19.

This clone was detected only once. The rearrangement links TRBV27 to TRBJ2-5; the D gene is possibly TRBD1 (6 bases). Trimming cost V 9 bases and J 5 bases, with 16 bases left between them. The CDR3 contains 13 residues. The germline gives CDR1 MNHEY, CDR2 SMNVEV (reference sequence). As DNA, the CDR3 is TGTGCCAGGGTTCGAGGGGGTTGTGAGACCCAGTACTTC. Amino acids: CARVRGGCETQYF.

This chain links TRBV5-8 with TRBJ1-4; the D is unclear. CDR3 length: 14 residues. V was trimmed by 4 bases and J by 7 bases, leaving 14 bases between them. Looked up from germline, CDR1 is SGHTS and CDR2 is YDEGEE. This CDR3 reads CASSVGQGGEKLFF. CDR3 coding DNA: TGTGCCAGCAGCGTAGGGCAAGGAGGTGAAAAACTGTTTTTT.

The chain carries TRBV5-6 and TRBJ2-7; no clear D gene. CDR1 is SGHDT and CDR2 is YYEEEE in the germline V gene. V was trimmed by 2 bases and J by 2 bases, leaving 14 bases between them. The CDR3 runs to 15 residues. The CDR3 DNA is TGTGCCAGCAGCTTATCCCTCCTGGGCGCCTACGAGCAGTACTTC. Protein sequence: CASSLSLLGAYEQYF.

The chain uses TRBV4-1 and TRBJ1-4; D unresolved. The germline V gene has CDR1 MGHRA and CDR2 YSYEKL. V was trimmed by 1 base and J by 8 bases, leaving 23 bases between them. This CDR3 spans 18 amino acids. CDR3 sequence reads: CASSQGLPRGAEKEKLFF. In DNA form, the CDR3 reads TGCGCCAGCAGCCAAGGCCTCCCCCGGGGAGCAGAGAAGGAAAAACTGTTTTTT.

This rearrangement joins TRBV4-1 to TRBJ2-3, with 8 bases that match TRBD1. CDR3 length equals 16 residues. V was pared by 4 bases and J by 0 bases, with 6 bases of the junction left unmatched. The germline V gene has CDR1 MGHRA and CDR2 YSYEKL. The CDR3 here is CASSLPRDRSTDTQYF. The DNA for the CDR3 is TGCGCCAGCAGCCTCCCCCGGGACAGGAGCACAGATACGCAGTATTTT.

V is TRBV7-9 and J is TRBJ2-1; D gene uncertain. From germline, CDR1 is SEHNR and CDR2 FQNEAQ (reference sequence). The CDR3 has 15 amino acids. Trimming removed 0 bases at V and 1 base at J, with 7 bases between. CDR3 in amino acids: CASSLAAGSYNEQFF. CDR3 DNA sequence: TGTGCCAGCAGCTTAGCGGCAGGATCCTACAATGAGCAGTTCTTC.

V gene TRBV6-5 combines with J gene TRBJ2-7; 8 nucleotides agree with TRBD2. V shed 6 bases, J shed 4 bases, and the junction held 2 bases outside the gene matches. This CDR3 has 12 amino acids. Germline V gives CDR1 MNHEY, CDR2 SVGAGI. CDR3 amino acids: CASRGTRYEQYF. In nucleotides, the CDR3 is TGTGCCAGCAGGGGGACTAGATACGAGCAGTACTTC.